This TCR beta chain was obtained from a study of blood T cell repertoires in COVID-19. Study context: In each case, the material was cDNA or gDNA derived from T cells, B-cell-depleted T cells, or PBMCs.

Participants' reported clinical history set cohort assignment. Authors' data handling: It was from reference gene primer amplification that nucleated cell counts were estimated. Assay: immunoSEQ multiplex PCR; the TCRdb copy retains only in-frame clones and omits some. The DNA was the basis for D and trimming; V, J and clone size are from that table. The data contain a few hundred thousand clones, about 86% of them singletons. Sequenced sample: PBMCs or T cells enriched from blood (not recorded which). The sequence came from a woman between 35 and 50 years old with acute COVID-19.

CDR3 bases: TGTGCCAGCAGTGAGGGCGGGAGCGTTTACGAGCAGTACTTC. This translates into CASSEGGSVYEQYF. The chain recombines TRBV6-1 with TRBJ2-7; 7 nucleotides line up with TRBD2. Germline-derived CDR1 and CDR2 are MNHNS and SASEGT. J was trimmed by 4 bases and V by 3 bases; bases with no gene match: 6. This CDR3 has 14 amino acids.